These T cell receptor beta chains were read from a single sample in a study of blood T cell repertoires in COVID-19. The repertoire was sequenced with immunoSEQ multiplex PCR; TCRdb's copy has only in-frame clones and lacks some. Among tens of thousands of clones listed, approximately 80% were seen once. Sequenced sample: peripheral blood. The receptors shown here come from a human donor in a cohort sampled during active COVID-19. The CDR3 runs from the conserved cysteine through the conserved F or W. D genes are given only for firm matches. A clone size is listed for some rows: how often the clone was seen (once, few, many), or a class if it is expanded.

CDR3 protein: CASSATSGGAMTYEQYF
CDR3 DNA: TGCGCCAGCAGCGCCACTAGCGGCGGAGCCATGACCTACGAGCAGTACTTC
clone size: once
D gene: TRBD2
J gene: TRBJ2-7
V gene: TRBV5-1

CDR3 protein: CASSLVAGPYEQYF
CDR3 DNA: TGTGCCAGCAGTTTAGTGGCGGGACCCTACGAGCAGTACTTC
clone size: .
D gene: .
J gene: TRBJ2-7
V gene: TRBV27

CDR3 protein: CARTVADFSTSTDTQYF
CDR3 DNA: TGTGCCAGGACGGTAGCGGACTTCTCAACTAGCACAGATACGCAGTATTTT
clone size: once
D gene: .
J gene: TRBJ2-3
V gene: TRBV7-6

CDR3 protein: CASSEDGTSYDATQYF
CDR3 DNA: TGTGCCAGCAGTGAGGACGGGACTAGCTATGATGCGACCCAGTACTTC
clone size: .
D gene: TRBD2
J gene: TRBJ2-5
V gene: TRBV6-1

CDR3 protein: CASSIVLSYEQYF
CDR3 DNA: TGTGCCAGTAGTATAGTCCTCTCCTACGAGCAGTACTTC
clone size: .
D gene: .
J gene: TRBJ2-7
V gene: TRBV19

CDR3 protein: CACRGRAYEQYF
CDR3 DNA: TGTGCCTGTAGGGGGAGGGCCTACGAGCAGTACTTC
clone size: once
D gene: .
J gene: TRBJ2-7
V gene: TRBV30

CDR3 protein: CATSDPRTGGDEQYF
CDR3 DNA: TGTGCCACCAGTGATCCGAGGACAGGGGGGGACGAGCAGTACTTC
clone size: .
D gene: TRBD1
J gene: TRBJ2-7
V gene: TRBV24-1

CDR3 protein: CASSLRRVMNTEAFF
CDR3 DNA: TGTGCCAGCAGTTTACGCAGGGTCATGAACACTGAAGCTTTCTTT
clone size: .
D gene: .
J gene: TRBJ1-1
V gene: TRBV6-2/TRBV6-3

CDR3 protein: CSVESPGQGSENEQFF
CDR3 DNA: TGCAGCGTTGAATCCCCTGGACAGGGGTCTGAGAATGAGCAGTTCTTC
clone size: .
D gene: TRBD1
J gene: TRBJ2-1
V gene: TRBV29-1

CDR3 protein: CATSREIAGGQTQYF
CDR3 DNA: TGTGCCACCAGCAGAGAGATAGCGGGAGGACAGACCCAGTACTTC
clone size: .
D gene: TRBD2
J gene: TRBJ2-5
V gene: TRBV15

CDR3 protein: CASSPDRAGETQYF
CDR3 DNA: TGTGCCAGCAGTCCTGACAGGGCTGGGGAGACCCAGTACTTC
clone size: .
D gene: TRBD1
J gene: TRBJ2-5
V gene: TRBV7-9

CDR3 protein: CASSPRDRHRNEQFF
CDR3 DNA: TGTGCCAGCAGCCCCCGGGACAGACACAGGAATGAGCAGTTCTTC
clone size: .
D gene: TRBD1
J gene: TRBJ2-1
V gene: TRBV7-9

CDR3 protein: CASSLDPGAGELFF
CDR3 DNA: TGTGCCAGCAGCTTAGATCCAGGTGCCGGGGAGCTGTTTTTT
clone size: .
D gene: .
J gene: TRBJ2-2
V gene: TRBV11-2

CDR3 protein: CATSDGGLAGNPYEQYF
CDR3 DNA: TGTGCCACCAGTGATGGGGGACTAGCGGGCAATCCCTACGAGCAGTACTTC
clone size: .
D gene: TRBD2
J gene: TRBJ2-7
V gene: TRBV24-1

CDR3 protein: CASSYSRQSNQPQHF
CDR3 DNA: TGTGCCAGCAGTTACTCGAGACAGAGCAATCAGCCCCAGCATTTT
clone size: few
D gene: .
J gene: TRBJ1-5
V gene: TRBV6-5

CDR3 protein: CASSLSASGAMGDTQYF
CDR3 DNA: TGTGCCAGCAGTTTATCTGCTAGCGGGGCCATGGGTGATACGCAGTATTTT
clone size: .
D gene: TRBD2
J gene: TRBJ2-3
V gene: TRBV27

CDR3 protein: CASSYSQVSNEQFF
CDR3 DNA: TGTGCCAGCAGTTACTCGCAGGTTTCCAATGAGCAGTTCTTC
clone size: .
D gene: .
J gene: TRBJ2-1
V gene: TRBV6-2/TRBV6-3

CDR3 protein: CASSFSGVTNEKLFF
CDR3 DNA: TGTGCCAGCAGTTTTTCGGGAGTAACTAATGAAAAACTGTTTTTT
clone size: .
D gene: .
J gene: TRBJ1-4
V gene: TRBV27

CDR3 protein: CASARGASPGAFSGNTIYF
CDR3 DNA: TGTGCCAGCGCTCGGGGGGCATCGCCAGGGGCCTTCTCTGGAAACACCATATATTTT
clone size: .
D gene: .
J gene: TRBJ1-3
V gene: TRBV5-5

CDR3 protein: CASSRTGESYEQYF
CDR3 DNA: TGTGCCAGCAGCCGGACGGGAGAATCCTACGAGCAGTACTTC
clone size: .
D gene: .
J gene: TRBJ2-7
V gene: TRBV14

CDR3 protein: CASRQGREKLFF
CDR3 DNA: TGTGCCAGTAGACAGGGACGAGAAAAACTGTTTTTT
clone size: .
D gene: TRBD1
J gene: TRBJ1-4
V gene: TRBV28

CDR3 protein: CASSESKRGADTQYF
CDR3 DNA: TGCGCCAGCAGTGAGTCAAAACGGGGGGCAGATACGCAGTATTTT
clone size: .
D gene: TRBD2
J gene: TRBJ2-3
V gene: TRBV10-1

CDR3 protein: CASSDIAGGSYEQYF
CDR3 DNA: TGTGCCAGCAGCGATATAGCGGGAGGGTCCTACGAGCAGTACTTC
clone size: few
D gene: TRBD2
J gene: TRBJ2-7
V gene: TRBV7-9

CDR3 protein: CASQRTVSPGANVLTF
CDR3 DNA: TGTGCCAGTCAGAGGACAGTGTCCCCCGGGGCCAACGTCCTGACTTTC
clone size: .
D gene: .
J gene: TRBJ2-6
V gene: TRBV19

CDR3 protein: CASSLLGTQNEKLFF
CDR3 DNA: TGTGCCAGCAGTTTATTGGGGACACAAAATGAAAAACTGTTTTTT
clone size: .
D gene: .
J gene: TRBJ1-4
V gene: TRBV27

CDR3 protein: CASRHDRGWEETQYF
CDR3 DNA: TGTGCCAGCAGGCACGACAGGGGTTGGGAAGAGACCCAGTACTTC
clone size: .
D gene: TRBD1
J gene: TRBJ2-5
V gene: TRBV6-5

CDR3 protein: CASSGTGLNTEAFF
CDR3 DNA: TGTGCCAGCTCCGGGACAGGATTGAACACTGAAGCTTTCTTT
clone size: .
D gene: TRBD1
J gene: TRBJ1-1
V gene: TRBV18

CDR3 protein: CASSLVQGRPTDTQYF
CDR3 DNA: TGTGCCAGCAGCTTAGTTCAGGGGCGTCCCACAGATACGCAGTATTTT
clone size: .
D gene: .
J gene: TRBJ2-3
V gene: TRBV11-2

CDR3 protein: CASTYISGRVGNEQFF
CDR3 DNA: TGCGCCAGCACGTACATTAGCGGGAGGGTAGGCAATGAGCAGTTCTTC
clone size: few
D gene: TRBD2
J gene: TRBJ2-1
V gene: TRBV5-1

CDR3 protein: CASSLSTAGRNTIYF
CDR3 DNA: TGTGCCAGCAGTTTGTCGACAGCTGGACGAAACACCATATATTTT
clone size: .
D gene: .
J gene: TRBJ1-3
V gene: TRBV28

CDR3 protein: CSGSVRGAKTEAFF
CDR3 DNA: TGCAGCGGCTCGGTTCGGGGGGCGAAGACTGAAGCTTTCTTT
clone size: .
D gene: .
J gene: TRBJ1-1
V gene: TRBV29-1

CDR3 protein: CASSPSDRGRDEQYF
CDR3 DNA: TGTGCCAGCAGCCCCTCGGACAGGGGTAGGGACGAGCAGTACTTC
clone size: .
D gene: TRBD1
J gene: TRBJ2-7
V gene: TRBV7-9